This T cell receptor beta chain was profiled in a study of shared clonotypes between healthy human individuals. Study context: Three plates each covered CD4 naive and memory; CD8 naive two, CD8 memory one.

Every subset's genomic DNA went evenly onto several immunoSEQ plates. The assay was immunoSEQ multiplex PCR, and TCRdb's table has in-frame clones only and misses some. The profile covers 2,500,000 or so clones, with approximately 94% appearing a single time and around 0.14% taken by the ten largest. Germline CDR1 is LGHNT and CDR2 is FRNRAP. The CDR3 is 19 amino acids. Trimming cost V 5 bases and J 0 bases; bases outside gene matches: 16. This TCR came from a man aged 18-30 years in good health. V usage is TRBV12-5 and J usage is TRBJ2-1; 7 bases are a match to TRBD2. The sample comprised naive CD4+ T cells sorted from blood. Regarding subset: CD45RA+ positively selected. The CDR3 is CASGPDGASGRYSYNEQFF. The CDR3 DNA follows: TGTGCTAGTGGTCCGGATGGGGCTAGCGGTCGATACTCCTACAATGAGCAGTTCTTC.